This TCR beta chain was recovered during a study of tumor-infiltrating lymphocytes in primary liver carcinoma. Study as a whole: Primary liver carcinomas in the patients were surgically resected. Tumors measured about 4 to 10 cm and were stage T1-T3 N0M0.

V lost 0 bases and J lost 6, with 15 bases in between. The germline CDR1 and CDR2 sequences are SGHAT and FQNNGV. CDR3 length equals 15 residues. Making TCR beta cDNA involved approximately 0.5 ug total RNA and a constant-region primer. Libraries covering TCR beta were generated through three nested multiplex PCR rounds (using a slightly modified ARM-PCR). The two initial PCR rounds, about 9 cycles each, used TRBV1-TRBV30 forward and C-beta reverse primers. In TCRdb, the multiplex PCR reads were re-called with MiXCR into one record per CDR3 protein. The sample yields 150,000 to 200,000 distinct CDR3 sequences, approximately 64% seen once. Both blood RNA, taken from unsorted whole blood, and germline DNA were extracted. Sampling before surgery obtained roughly 4.1 milliliters of peripheral blood.

The rearrangement uses TRBV11-2 and TRBJ2-7; D might be TRBD2 (5 bases). The specimen sequenced was peripheral blood. The source of this sequence is an older woman with primary liver carcinoma and hepatitis B virus infection. The CDR3 sequence: CASSLESGISGEQYF. For the CDR3, the DNA is TGTGCCAGCAGCTTAGAGTCCGGGATCTCTGGCGAGCAGTACTTC.